Following are 30 T cell receptor beta chains from one sample sequenced in a study of post-analysis software for immune sequencing data (dated by TCRdb to the mid-2010s). Library creation used PCR. Sequenced using an Illumina HiSeq 2500. To reduce PCR and sequencing biases, unique molecular identifiers were built into the TCR beta cDNA libraries. TCRdb's own reprocessing of the public reads used fastp at Q25 and MiXCR and kept productive beta chains. Each CDR3 protein appears once, grouped with its most common genes and DNA. Recorded for this sample are 150,000 to 200,000 distinct CDR3 sequences; about 36% of them occurred a single time. The ten largest clones take up under 30% of the sample. Taken with the paper, the label for time point translates to: second blood draw from one MS patient after hematopoietic stem cell transplantation. Material: blood, obtained after autologous hematopoietic stem cell transplantation. The receptor set was obtained from a girl aged 5-17 years with multiple sclerosis. Donor details come from another sample of the same person, matched by shared clones.

V gene TRBV7-2 combines with J gene TRBJ2-1; D not certain. Trimming left V 1 base short and J 7 bases short, with 5 bases between. From germline, CDR1 is SGHTA and CDR2 FQGNSA. The CDR3 spans 12 residues. DNA for the CDR3: TGTGCCAGCAGCTTAGGTTGGAATGAGCAGTTCTTC. Translating gives CASSLGWNEQFF.

This clonotype was counted many times. This rearrangement joins TRBV20-1 to TRBJ2-5; 10 bases are shared with TRBD1. V lost 4 bases, J lost 0 bases, and 5 bases stayed unmatched. Germline V gives CDR1 DFQATT, CDR2 SNEGSKA (reference sequence). The CDR3 contains 15 residues. The CDR3 here is CSANPGTGDQETQYF. Written as DNA, the CDR3 is TGCAGTGCTAATCCCGGGACAGGGGACCAAGAGACCCAGTACTTC.

CDR3 amino acids: CASRGQGLHTQYF. Written as DNA, the CDR3 is TGTGCCAGCAGAGGACAGGGGTTGCATACGCAGTATTTT. V is TRBV5-4 and J is TRBJ2-3, with 9 positions matching TRBD1. Looked up from germline, CDR1 is SGHNT and CDR2 is YYREEE (reference sequence). V lost 5 bases, J lost 7 bases, and 5 bases stayed unmatched. The length of the CDR3 is 13 residues. The entire variable domain, with the rest obtained from reference TRBV5-4 and TRBJ2-3, is as follows: ETGVTQSPTHLIKTRGQQVTLRCSSQSGHNTVSWYQQALGQGPQFIFQYYREEENGRGNFPPRFSGLQFPNYSSELNVNALELDDSALYLCASRGQGLHTQYFGPGTRLTVL.

V usage is TRBV3-1 and J usage is TRBJ2-3; 8 bases are shared with TRBD2. With 0 bases clipped from V and 5 bases from J, the junction kept 7 bases outside the gene matches. The CDR3 loop spans 16 amino acids. The germline V gene encodes CDR1 LGHDT and CDR2 YNNKEL (reference sequence). CDR3 protein: CASSQDPGLVGDTQYF. The DNA of the CDR3 is TGTGCCAGCAGCCAAGATCCGGGACTAGTGGGAGATACGCAGTATTTT.

The V call is TRBV20-1, the J call TRBJ2-7, with D possibly called TRBD1 or TRBD2 (5 bases each). Per the germline V gene, CDR1 is DFQATT and CDR2 is SNEGSKA (reference sequence). The germline V and J ends were trimmed by 3 bases and 7 bases, with 16 bases remaining between them. This CDR3 has 13 residues. In DNA form, the CDR3 reads TGCAGTGCTAGGACGGGGACCCTAGAAGAGCAGTACTTC. Its protein product is CSARTGTLEEQYF.

This clonotype occurred many times. This chain joins TRBV12-3 or TRBV12-4 and TRBJ1-1, with 7 bases aligning to TRBD1. With 6 bases clipped from V and 0 bases from J, the junction kept 13 bases outside the gene matches. The CDR3 covers 17 residues. The CDR3 DNA sequence: TGTGCCAGCAGCATGGGGCAGACAGGGATAATGAACACTGAAGCTTTCTTT. Amino acids: CASSMGQTGIMNTEAFF.

This clonotype was detected a few times. The chain recombines TRBV29-1 with TRBJ1-1; the D is unclear. V was pared by 8 bases and J by 1 base, with 11 bases between. Germline V gene data show CDR1 as SQVTM and CDR2 as ANQGSEA. The CDR3 is made up of 12 amino acids. The DNA of the CDR3 is TGCAGCCCGTGGGCAGCGAACACTGAAGCTTTCTTT. It translates to CSPWAANTEAFF.

The sample holds a few counts of this clonotype. The V call is TRBV6-5, the J call TRBJ1-2; D might be TRBD1 (6 bases). This CDR3 comprises 18 residues. Between the trimmed V and J ends, which lost 3 bases and 4 bases, there was a span of 24 bases. Germline assignment: CDR1 MNHEY and CDR2 SVGAGI. Here the CDR3 DNA reads TGTGCCAGCAGTTATTCAGGGGTAAAGGGTGCGAGGATCTATGGCTACACCTTC. Its protein product is CASSYSGVKGARIYGYTF.

This clonotype was seen a few times. Here the CDR3 reads CASSQDPERRFF. The DNA for the CDR3 is TGTGCCAGCAGCCAAGACCCAGAACGCCGGTTCTTC. The genes are TRBV3-1 and TRBJ2-1; D not certain. The CDR3 sequence is 12 residues long. Trimming left V 0 bases short and J 15 bases short, with 12 bases between. Germline V gene sequence: CDR1 LGHDT, CDR2 YNNKEL (reference sequence).

This clonotype was picked up a small number of times. The chain links TRBV3-1 to TRBJ2-1, with D unresolved. V gave up 5 bases and J gave up 3 bases, with 14 bases separating them. Germline V CDR1 and CDR2: LGHDT, YNNKEL (reference sequence). This CDR3 is 15 amino acids long. This CDR3 is CASSGLNPGYNEQFF. The CDR3 DNA sequence: TGTGCCAGCAGCGGGCTCAACCCGGGCTACAATGAGCAGTTCTTC.

This clonotype has only one observation. The chain combines TRBV5-1 with TRBJ2-7; D gene unclear. The germline V and J ends were trimmed by 3 bases and 4 bases, with 8 bases remaining between them. Germline V CDR1 and CDR2: SGHRS, YFSETQ. The CDR3 spans 12 residues. CDR3 nucleotide sequence: TGCGCCAGCAGCTCGACTCGTTACGAGCAGTACTTC. It translates to CASSSTRYEQYF.

This clonotype came up many times. The chain employs TRBV6-5 and TRBJ2-5, with D unclear. CDR1 and CDR2 (germline): MNHEY, SVGAGI. This CDR3 has 14 residues. V dropped 2 bases and J dropped 1 base, with 8 bases sitting between them. In DNA, the CDR3 is TGTGCCAGCAGTTACACCGCGATCCAAGAGACCCAGTACTTC. Its protein is CASSYTAIQETQYF.

About this clonotype: The junction departs from germline at one end; a sequencing error may be responsible. This chain connects TRBV7-2 to TRBJ2-7; D is perhaps TRBD1 (6 bases). CDR1 is SGHTA and CDR2 is FQGNSA in the germline V gene. The CDR3 length is 14 residues. The CDR3 protein is CACSSTGSSYEQYF. In nucleotides, the CDR3 is TGTGCCTGCAGCTCCACAGGGAGCTCCTACGAGCAGTACTTC.

This clonotype was observed a single time. The chain recombines TRBV11-2 with TRBJ2-5, with 7 bases that match TRBD1. The DNA end lines up better with TRBJ2-7; the J call may be wrong. The CDR3 length is 13 residues. Germline loops: CDR1 SGHAT, CDR2 FQNNGV. The CDR3 here is CASSLERGLEQYF. Here the CDR3 DNA reads TGTGCCAGCAGCTTAGAAAGGGGGCTCGAGCAGTACTTC.

This clonotype was counted a single time. The chain combines TRBV5-5 with TRBJ1-1; a weak D match, TRBD1 (5 bases). Germline lookup yields CDR1 SGHKS and CDR2 YYEKEE (reference sequence). V was shortened by 3 bases and J by 0 bases, with 12 bases between the two germline ends. This CDR3 comprises 15 residues. The CDR3 bases are TGTGCCAGCAGCTCCTGGGCAGGGATGAACACTGAAGCTTTCTTT. Protein product: CASSSWAGMNTEAFF.

The chain is built from TRBV19 and TRBJ2-7, with D perhaps being TRBD1 or TRBD2 (5 bases each). Per germline, CDR1 LNHDA and CDR2 SQIVND (reference sequence). The CDR3 loop spans 14 amino acids. Trimming shortened V by 4 bases and J by 5 bases, and 15 bases separated the two germline ends. CDR3 nucleotides: TGTGCCAGTAGTACGACCGGGACGCTGCACGAGCAGTACTTC. Translation: CASSTTGTLHEQYF.

The rearrangement uses TRBV5-5 and TRBJ1-1; the D is unclear. The CDR3 sequence is 14 residues long. With 1 base removed from V and 1 base from J, the gap between germline ends came to 8 bases. Germline assignment: CDR1 SGHKS and CDR2 YYEKEE (reference sequence). Here the CDR3 DNA reads TGTGCCAGCAGCTTGCCCCTGAAGAACACTGAAGCTTTCTTT. This sequence encodes CASSLPLKNTEAFF.

This clonotype was seen only a few times. CDR3 sequence (DNA): TGTGCCAGCAGCCCCCGGGAAGCGGGGAACACTGAAGCTTTCTTT. This sequence encodes CASSPREAGNTEAFF. The chain is built from TRBV6-5 and TRBJ1-1; D call uncertain. The CDR3 has 15 amino acids. Trimming cost V 6 bases and J 1 base, with 15 bases left between them. CDR1 is MNHEY, CDR2 SVGAGI, per germline.

This clonotype was recorded a few times. The V and J genes are TRBV7-9 and TRBJ2-7; either TRBD1 or TRBD2 may fit D (5 bases each). The CDR3 has 13 residues. V gave up 6 bases and J gave up 1 base, with 10 bases separating them. Germline lookup yields CDR1 SEHNR and CDR2 FQNEAQ (reference sequence). CDR3 coding DNA: TGTGCCAGCAGGGGGGACGGGTCCTACGAGCAGTACTTC. Its translation: CASRGDGSYEQYF.

J is TRBJ2-1 and V is TRBV20-1, with D hard to call. V lost 4 bases and J lost 0, with 13 bases in between. Germline loops: CDR1 DFQATT, CDR2 SNEGSKA (reference sequence). The length of the CDR3 is 15 residues. The CDR3 DNA follows: TGCAGTGCTATTAATTGGGCGAGCTCCTACAATGAGCAGTTCTTC. Its protein product is CSAINWASSYNEQFF.

This clonotype was observed many times. The rearrangement links TRBV20-1 to TRBJ2-7; maybe TRBD1 (5 bases). CDR3 size: 12 residues. CDR1 is DFQATT, CDR2 SNEGSKA, per germline (reference sequence). The V and J ends lost 1 base and 3 bases respectively, with 7 bases between them. CDR3 sequence: CSARGDSYEQYF. CDR3 bases: TGCAGTGCTAGAGGTGACAGCTACGAGCAGTACTTC.

This clonotype occurred a few times. The rearrangement joins TRBV12-5 to TRBJ1-2, with 8 nucleotides matching TRBD1. CDR3 length: 13 amino acids. The V gene's germline CDR1 is LGHNT and CDR2 FRNRAP. V shed 3 bases, J shed 7 bases, and the junction held 4 bases outside the gene matches. The CDR3 loop reads CASGFPDRGGYTF. The CDR3 region has the DNA TGTGCTAGTGGTTTTCCCGACAGGGGTGGCTACACCTTC.

In its sample, this clonotype was seen a few times. The chain is built from TRBV20-1 and TRBJ1-2; D unclear. From germline, CDR1 is DFQATT and CDR2 SNEGSKA (reference sequence). The CDR3 spans 14 residues. V lost 3 bases, J lost 4 bases, and 15 bases lay in between. In DNA, the CDR3 is TGCAGTGCTAGCCCAGATCGGTTGGGCTATGGCTACACCTTC. Its translation is CSASPDRLGYGYTF.

The chain couples TRBV9 to TRBJ2-3; the D gene could be TRBD1 or TRBD2 (5 bases each). Trimming removed 1 base at V and 5 bases at J, with 17 bases between. This CDR3 has 16 amino acids. Germline V lookup: CDR1 SGDLS, CDR2 YYNGEE. This CDR3 reads CASSVLPGTAQDTQYF. Here the CDR3 DNA reads TGTGCCAGCAGCGTACTACCAGGGACCGCCCAAGATACGCAGTATTTT.

The chain combines TRBV11-1 with TRBJ2-1, with 9 bases lining up with TRBD2. This CDR3 is built from 17 residues. Germline CDR1 is SGHAT and CDR2 is FQDESV (reference sequence). The J segment lost 6 bases and the V segment lost 3 bases, leaving 12 bases of the junction unmatched. CDR3 bases: TGTGCCAGCAGCTTTTACAGGGGAATAGCGGGAGTCAATGAGCAGTTCTTC. Encoded protein: CASSFYRGIAGVNEQFF.

This clonotype has ten or more counts. The chain carries TRBV20-1 and TRBJ2-5; perhaps TRBD2 as D (5 bases). This CDR3 has 15 residues. Germline CDR1 and CDR2: DFQATT and SNEGSKA (reference sequence). Trimming pared 5 bases from V and 5 bases from J, leaving 21 bases between. The CDR3 DNA is TGCAGTGCTTCCCTGGACTCCGATACCGTGGAGACCCAGTACTTC. This encodes CSASLDSDTVETQYF.

The chain carries TRBV5-1 and TRBJ2-5; the match to TRBD1 covers 8 bases. CDR3 size: 14 residues. With 6 bases clipped from V and 5 bases from J, the junction kept 9 bases outside the gene matches. The germline CDR1 and CDR2 sequences are SGHRS and YFSETQ. The DNA of the CDR3 is TGCGCCAGCACCTCAGGGGGCGCACACGAGACCCAGTACTTC. Translated: CASTSGGAHETQYF.

This clonotype was observed a few times. This chain uses TRBV2 with TRBJ2-5; 7 bases are shared with TRBD2. V gave up 6 bases and J gave up 4 bases; unmatched junction bases: 11. The CDR3 runs 15 residues. Germline V gene sequence: CDR1 SNHLY, CDR2 FYNNEI. CDR3 sequence (DNA): TGTGCCAGCAGCCTGACTAGCCGGGAGGTAGAGACCCAGTACTTC. It encodes CASSLTSREVETQYF.

This clonotype was seen only a few times. The V and J genes are TRBV7-6 and TRBJ1-5, with D possibly being TRBD1 (6 bases). This CDR3 comprises 16 residues. Germline CDR1 SGHVS, CDR2 FNYEAQ. Trimming pared 1 base from V and 5 bases from J, leaving 15 bases between. In DNA, the CDR3 is TGTGCCAGCAGCTTAGGACAGGCCAACGTCTATCAGCCCCAGCATTTT. Amino acid sequence: CASSLGQANVYQPQHF.

The chain recombines TRBV30 with TRBJ2-1, with D perhaps TRBD1 (6 bases). The CDR3 has 12 amino acids. V gave up 4 bases and J gave up 4 bases, with 8 bases separating them. Looked up from germline, CDR1 is GTSNPN and CDR2 is SVGIG (reference sequence). The CDR3 spells CAWTGAYNEQFF. CDR3 sequence (DNA): TGTGCCTGGACAGGGGCTTACAATGAGCAGTTCTTC.